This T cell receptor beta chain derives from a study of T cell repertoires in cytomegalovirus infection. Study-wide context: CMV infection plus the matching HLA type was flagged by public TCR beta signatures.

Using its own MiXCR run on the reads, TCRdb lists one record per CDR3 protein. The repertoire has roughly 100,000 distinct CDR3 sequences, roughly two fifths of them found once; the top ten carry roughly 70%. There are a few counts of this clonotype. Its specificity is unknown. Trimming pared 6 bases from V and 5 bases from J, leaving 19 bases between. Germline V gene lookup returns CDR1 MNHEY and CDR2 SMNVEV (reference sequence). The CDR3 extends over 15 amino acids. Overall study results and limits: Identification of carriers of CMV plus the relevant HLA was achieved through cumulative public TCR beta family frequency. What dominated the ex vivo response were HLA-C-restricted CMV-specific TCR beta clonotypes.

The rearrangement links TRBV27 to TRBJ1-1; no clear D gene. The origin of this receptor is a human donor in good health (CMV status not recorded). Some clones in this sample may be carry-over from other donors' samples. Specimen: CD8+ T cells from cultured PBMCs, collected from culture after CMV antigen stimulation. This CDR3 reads CASSFERAKWTEAFF. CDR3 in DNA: TGTGCCAGCAGCTTTGAGAGGGCGAAATGGACTGAAGCTTTCTTT.